These 21 T cell receptor beta chains share one sample of origin, sequenced in a study of cytomegalovirus exposure and HLA in healthy donors. Primers included in the PCR were 60 Vbeta and 13 Jbeta primers. Assay used: immunoSEQ multiplex PCR; TCRdb lists only in-frame clones, some missing. This sample has fewer than 80,000 clones, with roughly four fifths found just once. Sequencing was performed on PBMCs. All receptors come from an older woman in good health and CMV-seropositive.

CDR3 nucleotide sequence: TGTGCCAGCAGCGTAGAACAGGGAACCTACGAGCAGTACTTC. Translated, it gives CASSVEQGTYEQYF. The rearrangement links TRBV9 to TRBJ2-7; D is possibly TRBD1 (6 bases). Germline CDR1 and CDR2: SGDLS and YYNGEE. The V and J ends lost 0 bases and 2 bases respectively, with 9 bases between them. The CDR3 covers 14 residues.

The table lists this clone with a few counts. The J gene is TRBJ1-3, the V gene TRBV7-7, with unresolved D. The CDR3 has 14 residues. Looked up from germline, CDR1 is SSHAT and CDR2 is FNYEAQ (reference sequence). Trimming pared 11 bases from V and 0 bases from J, leaving 14 bases between. The CDR3 region has the DNA TGTGCCGCAAGGAGGGAGAGCTCTGGAAACACCATATATTTT. It translates to CAARRESSGNTIYF.

This chain joins TRBV30 and TRBJ1-2, with D unclear. V gave up 2 bases and J gave up 3 bases, with 10 bases separating them. Germline-derived CDR1 and CDR2 are GTSNPN and SVGIG (reference sequence). CDR3 length: 13 residues. CDR3: CAWSWSSDYGYTF. DNA for the CDR3: TGTGCCTGGAGTTGGAGCAGCGACTATGGCTACACCTTC. Supplemented by reference TRBV30 and TRBJ1-2, the full variable domain reads SQTIHQWPATLVQPVGSPLSLECTVEGTSNPNLYWYRQAAGRGLQLLFYSVGIGQISSEVPQNLSASRPQDRQFILSSKKLLLSDSGFYLCAWSWSSDYGYTFGSGTRLTVV.

The sample holds a few counts of this clone. V gene TRBV4-1 combines with J gene TRBJ1-5; unclear D gene. The V gene lost 3 bases and the J gene lost 5 bases, with 11 bases spanning the gap. The CDR3 runs to 14 residues. CDR1 and CDR2 (germline): MGHRA, YSYEKL. The CDR3 DNA is TGCGCCAGCAGCCAGGAGACGGAGTATCAGCCCCAGCATTTT. It yields the protein CASSQETEYQPQHF.

The gene calls are TRBV28 and TRBJ2-1, with TRBD2 matching over 7 bases. The CDR3 is 14 amino acids. Germline V gene data show CDR1 as MDHEN and CDR2 as SYDVKM. V lost 7 bases, J lost 12 bases, and 15 bases stayed unmatched. CDR3 amino acids: CASTAPGVAGTQFF. Here the CDR3 DNA reads TGTGCCAGCACCGCCCCTGGGGTAGCGGGTACGCAGTTCTTC.

This chain uses TRBV5-1 with TRBJ2-1, with TRBD1 identical over 10 bases. V was clipped by 4 bases and J by 2 bases; unmatched bases: 3. Germline CDR1 SGHRS, CDR2 YFSETQ. The CDR3 consists of 15 residues. CDR3: CASSRDRGPYNEQFF. Here the CDR3 DNA reads TGCGCCAGCAGCCGGGACAGGGGCCCCTACAATGAGCAGTTCTTC.

This chain uses TRBV4-2 with TRBJ2-1; 7 nucleotides agree with TRBD2. V lost 0 bases, J lost 0 bases, and 2 bases stayed unmatched. CDR1 is LGHNA, CDR2 YNFKEQ, per germline. The CDR3 spans 16 residues. The chain's CDR3 is CASSQEGTNSYNEQFF. The CDR3, as DNA: TGTGCCAGCAGCCAAGAGGGGACTAACTCCTACAATGAGCAGTTCTTC.

In its sample, this clone was seen a few times. This rearrangement joins TRBV6-5 to TRBJ1-1; the D gene is possibly TRBD1 (5 bases). CDR1 is MNHEY, CDR2 SVGAGI, per germline. The CDR3 spans 12 residues. The ends were cut back, 7 bases at V and 6 bases at J, with 12 bases in the middle. The CDR3 region has the DNA TGTGCCAGCAAAACAGGAATCGCTGAAGCTTTCTTT. As protein: CASKTGIAEAFF.

This chain uses TRBV30 with TRBJ2-7, with a weak D call TRBD1 (6 bases). In germline, CDR1 is GTSNPN, CDR2 SVGIG (reference sequence). The CDR3 is 15 residues long. The ends were cut back, 4 bases at V and 0 bases at J, with 16 bases in the middle. The CDR3 bases are TGTGCCTGGAAATCAGGGGCCCTAGCCTCCTACGAGCAGTACTTC. Translating it yields CAWKSGALASYEQYF.

J is TRBJ1-3 and V is TRBV2, with D possibly TRBD1 on 6 matching bases. CDR3 length: 14 amino acids. V was pared by 6 bases and J by 3 bases, with 12 bases between. The germline V gene encodes CDR1 SNHLY and CDR2 FYNNEI. CDR3 residues: CASRARGIGNTIYF. The CDR3 region has the DNA TGTGCCAGCAGAGCCAGGGGAATTGGAAACACCATATATTTT.

This CDR3 reads CAWRRAEPTYGYTF. The CDR3, as DNA: TGTGCCTGGAGGAGGGCAGAACCTACCTATGGCTACACCTTC. The V and J genes are TRBV30 and TRBJ1-2, with D uncertain. The V gene lost 3 bases and the J gene lost 4 bases, with 15 bases spanning the gap. Per the germline V gene, CDR1 is GTSNPN and CDR2 is SVGIG (reference sequence). The CDR3 has 14 amino acids.

The rearrangement uses TRBV10-3 and TRBJ2-5; TRBD1 matches at 8 bases. V was pared by 6 bases and J by 5 bases, with 11 bases of the junction left unmatched. Looked up from germline, CDR1 is ENHRY and CDR2 is SYGVKD. This CDR3 spans 15 amino acids. The CDR3: CAISDPQRDRETQYF. CDR3 DNA: TGTGCCATCAGCGACCCCCAACGGGACAGGGAGACCCAGTACTTC.

This chain connects TRBV11-2 to TRBJ1-3; 7 nucleotides match TRBD1. The CDR3 totals 17 residues. From germline, CDR1 is SGHAT and CDR2 FQNNGV. V lost 5 bases and J lost 1; bases outside the gene matches: 11. The chain's CDR3 is CASSTNWDSGSGNTIYF. The DNA of the CDR3 is TGTGCCAGCAGCACCAATTGGGACAGTGGGTCTGGAAACACCATATATTTT.

This sequence joins TRBV27 and TRBJ2-7, with D tentatively TRBD1 (6 bases). V was trimmed by 5 bases and J by 1 base, leaving 15 bases between them. This CDR3 contains 15 residues. Germline CDR1 MNHEY, CDR2 SMNVEV (reference sequence). This CDR3 is CASSLIGTPSYEQYF. The CDR3 region has the DNA TGTGCCAGCAGTCTAATCGGGACACCATCCTACGAGCAGTACTTC.

The chain is built from TRBV19 and TRBJ2-1, with 14 bases fitting TRBD2. V trimming: 8 bases; J trimming: 6 bases; junction bases outside the gene matches: 3. The CDR3 loop spans 14 amino acids. Germline V CDR1 and CDR2: LNHDA, SQIVND (reference sequence). The CDR3, as DNA: TGTGCCAGTGGGACTAGCGGGAGTCCCAATGAGCAGTTCTTC. Translating it yields CASGTSGSPNEQFF.

The chain recombines TRBV5-1 with TRBJ1-5; 7 bases fit TRBD1. The germline V gene encodes CDR1 SGHRS and CDR2 YFSETQ. CDR3 length: 15 amino acids. V dropped 2 bases and J dropped 2; count of bases not matched to a gene: 4. Here the CDR3 DNA reads TGCGCCAGCAGCTTACAGGGGAAGGGCAATCAGCCCCAGCATTTT. As protein: CASSLQGKGNQPQHF.

Note on this clone: A read error may produce the germline difference seen at one junction end. The sample has other DNA sequences that encode this CDR3 too. The chain links TRBV9 to TRBJ1-6, with D perhaps matching TRBD1 (6 bases). Germline-derived CDR1 and CDR2 are SGDLS and YYNGEE. This CDR3 is 14 amino acids long. The CDR3 DNA follows: TGTGCCAGCAGCGAAGGACAGTCTAATTCACCCCTACACTTT. As protein: CASSEGQSNSPLHF.

The chain is built from TRBV4-2 and TRBJ1-2; TRBD1 matches at 7 bases. Germline trimming cut 4 bases from V and 3 bases from J; bases unmatched to any gene: 14. CDR1 is LGHNA, CDR2 YNFKEQ, per germline. This CDR3 region has 17 residues. As DNA, the CDR3 is TGTGCCAGCAGCCTAGGGCTTGGACAGGAAAAAGACTATGGCTACACCTTC. Its protein is CASSLGLGQEKDYGYTF.

CDR3 in amino acids: CASSLDVLGGADTQYF. DNA of the CDR3: TGTGCCAGCAGCTTAGATGTGCTAGGAGGGGCAGATACGCAGTATTTT. V and J are TRBV7-9 and TRBJ2-3, with D possibly being TRBD2 (6 bases). V gave up 1 base and J gave up 4 bases, with 15 bases separating them. Per germline, CDR1 SEHNR and CDR2 FQNEAQ (reference sequence). The CDR3 spans 16 residues.

The chain has TRBV10-3 and TRBJ2-3, with a possible D match to TRBD2 (5 bases). V was pared by 5 bases and J by 2 bases, with 14 bases between. Looked up from germline, CDR1 is ENHRY and CDR2 is SYGVKD. This CDR3 is 15 amino acids long. In nucleotides, the CDR3 is TGTGCCATCAGTCCCCGTAGGGAGAACACAGATACGCAGTATTTT. Protein product: CAISPRRENTDTQYF.

This clone was seen a single time. The V gene is TRBV5-1, the J gene TRBJ1-1; 7 positions agree with TRBD1. Germline V CDR1 and CDR2: SGHRS, YFSETQ. CDR3 length: 14 amino acids. The ends lost 8 bases at V and 0 bases at J; junction bases unmatched: 7. For the CDR3, the DNA is TGCGCCAGTGGGTTGGGACAGATGAACACTGAAGCTTTCTTT. Translating it yields CASGLGQMNTEAFF. The full variable domain, completed using reference TRBV5-1 and TRBJ1-1, is KAGVTQTPRYLIKTRGQQVTLSCSPISGHRSVSWYQQTPGQGLQFLFEYFSETQRNKGNFPGRFSGRQFSNSRSEMNVSTLELGDSALYLCASGLGQMNTEAFFGQGTRLTVV.